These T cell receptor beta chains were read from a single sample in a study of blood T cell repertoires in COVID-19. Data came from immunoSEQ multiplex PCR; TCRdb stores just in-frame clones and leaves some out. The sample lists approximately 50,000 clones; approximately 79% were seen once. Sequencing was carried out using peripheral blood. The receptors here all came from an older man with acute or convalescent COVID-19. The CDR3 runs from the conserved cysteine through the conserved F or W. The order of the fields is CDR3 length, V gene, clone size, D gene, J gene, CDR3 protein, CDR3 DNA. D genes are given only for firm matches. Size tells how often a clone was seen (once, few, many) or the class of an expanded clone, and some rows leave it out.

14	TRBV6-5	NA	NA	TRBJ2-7	CASSSQGISYEQYF	TGTGCCAGCAGTTCGCAGGGGATCTCCTACGAGCAGTACTTC
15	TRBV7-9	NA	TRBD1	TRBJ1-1	CASSRGTGPNTEAFF	TGTGCCAGCAGCAGAGGGACAGGGCCCAACACTGAAGCTTTCTTT
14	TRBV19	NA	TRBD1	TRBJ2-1	CASSTWGQRDEQFF	TGTGCCAGTAGTACCTGGGGACAGCGAGATGAGCAGTTCTTC
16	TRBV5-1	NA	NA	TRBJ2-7	CASSVDILYSSYEQYF	TGCGCCAGCAGCGTAGACATTCTCTACAGCTCCTACGAGCAGTACTTC
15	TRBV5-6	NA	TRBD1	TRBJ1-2	CASSYDRGRPYGYTF	TGTGCCAGCAGCTATGACAGGGGGCGCCCCTATGGCTACACCTTC
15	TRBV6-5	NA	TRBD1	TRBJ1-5	CASSYDGQVGQPQHF	TGTGCCAGCAGTTACGACGGACAGGTTGGACAGCCCCAGCATTTT
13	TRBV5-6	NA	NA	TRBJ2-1	CASSLTGYNEQFF	TGTGCCAGCAGCTTGACGGGCTACAATGAGCAGTTCTTC
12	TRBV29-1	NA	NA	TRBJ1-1	CSADRRMSEAFF	TGCAGCGCCGACAGGAGGATGTCTGAAGCTTTCTTT
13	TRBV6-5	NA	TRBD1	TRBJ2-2	CASSPGGYGELFF	TGTGCCAGTTCTCCAGGGGGCTACGGGGAGCTGTTTTTT
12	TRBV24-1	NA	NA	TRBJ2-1	CATSDEGNEQFF	TGTGCCACCAGTGATGAGGGTAATGAGCAGTTCTTC
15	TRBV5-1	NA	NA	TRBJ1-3	CASSLGAISGNTIYF	TGCGCCAGCAGCTTGGGGGCAATCTCTGGAAACACCATATATTTT
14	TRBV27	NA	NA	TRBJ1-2	CASSLSSGSYGYTF	TGTGCCAGCAGTTTATCGTCGGGGAGCTATGGCTACACCTTC
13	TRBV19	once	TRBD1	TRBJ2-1	CASRGTGESEQFF	TGTGCCAGTAGGGGGACAGGGGAGAGTGAGCAGTTCTTC
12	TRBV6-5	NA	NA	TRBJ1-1	CASKGPNTEAFF	TGTGCCAGCAAGGGGCCGAACACTGAAGCTTTCTTT
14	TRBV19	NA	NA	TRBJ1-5	CASSTQAAGQPQHF	TGTGCCAGTAGTACCCAAGCGGCGGGTCAGCCCCAGCATTTT
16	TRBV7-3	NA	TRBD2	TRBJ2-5	CASSISRGLVGETQYF	TGTGCCAGCAGTATAAGCCGGGGACTAGTGGGCGAGACCCAGTACTTC
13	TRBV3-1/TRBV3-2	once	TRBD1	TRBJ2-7	CASSQGQGGEQYF	TGTGCCAGCAGCCAAGGACAGGGCGGCGAGCAGTACTTC
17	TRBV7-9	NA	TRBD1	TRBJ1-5	CASSAWTGPYSNQPQHF	TGTGCCAGCAGCGCATGGACAGGGCCCTATAGCAATCAGCCCCAGCATTTT
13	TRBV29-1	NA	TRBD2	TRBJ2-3	CSVWGGLADTQYF	TGCAGCGTTTGGGGGGGTTTGGCAGATACGCAGTATTTT
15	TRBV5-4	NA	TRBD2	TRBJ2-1	CASSQTSGPYNEQFF	TGTGCCAGCAGCCAGACTAGCGGGCCCTACAATGAGCAGTTCTTC
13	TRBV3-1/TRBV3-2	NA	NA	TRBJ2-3	CASSLRQADTQYF	TGTGCCAGCAGCCTACGACAGGCAGATACGCAGTATTTT
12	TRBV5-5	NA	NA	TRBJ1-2	CASSLQNYGYTF	TGTGCCAGCAGCCTCCAGAACTATGGCTACACCTTC
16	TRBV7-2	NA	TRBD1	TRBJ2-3	CASSLAGRGLSDTQYF	TGTGCCAGCAGCTTAGCGGGCAGGGGGTTGTCAGATACGCAGTATTTT
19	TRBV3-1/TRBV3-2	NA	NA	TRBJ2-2	CASSQYEVQGPFDTGELFF	TGTGCCAGCAGCCAATACGAAGTTCAGGGGCCCTTTGACACCGGGGAGCTGTTTTTT
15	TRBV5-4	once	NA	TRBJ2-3	CASSLGLELTDTQYF	TGTGCCAGCAGCTTAGGCCTAGAACTTACAGATACGCAGTATTTT
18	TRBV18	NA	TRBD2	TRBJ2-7	CASSSGLASPPNFYEQYF	TGTGCCAGCTCATCGGGACTAGCGAGCCCACCCAACTTCTACGAGCAGTACTTC
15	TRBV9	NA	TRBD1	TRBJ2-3	CASSDLDRPEDTQYF	TGTGCCAGCAGCGACTTGGACAGGCCTGAAGATACGCAGTATTTT
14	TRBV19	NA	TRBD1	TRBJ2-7	CASTPGGQAVEQYF	TGTGCCAGTACCCCTGGGGGACAGGCGGTAGAACAGTACTTC
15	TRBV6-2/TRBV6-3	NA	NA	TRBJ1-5	CASSHGGAVVQPQHF	TGTGCCAGCAGTCACGGGGGGGCGGTGGTTCAGCCCCAGCATTTT
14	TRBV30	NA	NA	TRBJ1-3	CAWRRRISGNTIYF	TGTGCCTGGAGGAGGCGGATCTCTGGAAACACCATATATTTT
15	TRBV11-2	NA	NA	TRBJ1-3	CASSRAGAVGNTIYF	TGTGCCAGCAGCCGCGCAGGGGCGGTCGGAAACACCATATATTTT
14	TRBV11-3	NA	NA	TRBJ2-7	CASSLDITTYEQYF	TGTGCCAGCAGCTTAGATATTACAACCTACGAGCAGTACTTC
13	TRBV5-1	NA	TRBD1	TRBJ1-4	CASSGGTDEKLFF	TGCGCCAGCAGCGGTGGGACAGATGAAAAACTGTTTTTT
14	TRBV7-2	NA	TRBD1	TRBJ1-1	CASTRTGTNTEAFF	TGTGCCAGCACCCGGACAGGGACGAACACTGAAGCTTTCTTT
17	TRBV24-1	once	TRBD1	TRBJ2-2	CATSDSLQGQDTGELFF	TGTGCCACCAGTGATTCATTACAGGGGCAAGACACCGGGGAGCTGTTTTTT
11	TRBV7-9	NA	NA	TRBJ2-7	CASNRLDEQYF	TGTGCCAGCAACAGGTTAGACGAGCAGTACTTC
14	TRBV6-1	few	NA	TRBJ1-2	CASSESVGRGGYTF	TGTGCCAGCAGTGAAAGCGTAGGGAGGGGTGGCTACACCTTC
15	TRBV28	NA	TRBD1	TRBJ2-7	CASSSGQARSYEQYF	TGTGCCAGCAGTTCCGGACAGGCCCGCTCCTACGAGCAGTACTTC
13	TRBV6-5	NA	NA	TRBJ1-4	CASTPDPNEKLFF	TGTGCCAGCACGCCAGATCCTAATGAAAAACTGTTTTTT
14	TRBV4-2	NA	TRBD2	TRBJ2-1	CASSLTGGGNEQFF	TGTGCCAGCAGCCTGACTGGGGGGGGCAATGAGCAGTTCTTC
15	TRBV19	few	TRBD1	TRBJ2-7	CASSAADRSSYEQYF	TGTGCCAGTAGTGCCGCGGACAGGTCTTCCTACGAGCAGTACTTC
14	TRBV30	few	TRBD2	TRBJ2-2	CAWRRLAQTGELFF	TGTGCCTGGAGACGACTAGCGCAAACCGGGGAGCTGTTTTTT
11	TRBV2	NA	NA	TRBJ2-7	CAIGLLTEQYF	TGTGCCATCGGACTGTTAACCGAGCAGTACTTC
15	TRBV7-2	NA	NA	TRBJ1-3	CASSLWQGGGNTIYF	TGTGCCAGCAGCTTATGGCAGGGTGGTGGAAACACCATATATTTT
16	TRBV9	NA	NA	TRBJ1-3	CASSLVEAGAGNTIYF	TGTGCCAGCAGCCTCGTGGAGGCTGGGGCTGGAAACACCATATATTTT
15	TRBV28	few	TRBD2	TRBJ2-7	CASSLSGGGTYEQYF	TGTGCCAGCAGTTTGAGCGGGGGGGGAACCTACGAGCAGTACTTC
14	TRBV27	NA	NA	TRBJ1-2	CASSSLGEGKGYTF	TGTGCCAGCAGTTCCTTGGGGGAGGGTAAAGGCTACACCTTC
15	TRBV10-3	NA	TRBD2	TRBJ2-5	CAISSETSGRETQYF	TGTGCCATCAGTAGTGAGACTAGCGGGAGAGAGACCCAGTACTTC
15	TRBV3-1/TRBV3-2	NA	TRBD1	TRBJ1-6	CASSQIQQGNSPLHF	TGTGCCAGCAGCCAAATACAACAGGGGAATTCACCCCTCCACTTT
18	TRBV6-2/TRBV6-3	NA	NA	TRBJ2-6	CASSFTSASTSRANVLTF	TGTGCCAGCAGTTTTACTTCTGCATCGACAAGTCGGGCCAACGTCCTGACTTTC
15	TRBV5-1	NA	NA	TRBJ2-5	CASSLRTRGQETQYF	TGCGCCAGCAGCTTGAGAACTCGGGGGCAAGAGACCCAGTACTTC
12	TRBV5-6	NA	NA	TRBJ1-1	CASSLVSGLAFF	TGTGCCAGCAGCTTGGTTAGCGGGTTGGCTTTCTTT
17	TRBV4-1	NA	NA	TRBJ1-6	CASSQQSGSSYNSPLHF	TGCGCCAGCAGCCAACAATCCGGGAGCTCCTATAATTCACCCCTCCACTTT
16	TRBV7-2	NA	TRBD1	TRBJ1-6	CASSLIVGQGNSPLHF	TGTGCCAGCAGCTTAATAGTGGGACAGGGTAATTCACCCCTCCACTTT
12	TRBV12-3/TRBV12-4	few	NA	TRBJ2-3	CASSYDGLTQYF	TGTGCCAGCAGCTATGACGGACTGACGCAGTATTTT